The 5 T cell receptor beta chains in this list originate from one sample, sequenced in a study of shared clonotypes between healthy human individuals. CD8 cells classed as naive were CD45RO-negative and positively selected for CCR7, excluding terminally differentiated effector memory CD45RA+ cells. The assay was immunoSEQ multiplex PCR, and TCRdb's table has in-frame clones only and misses some. This sample has about 680,000 clones, with approximately 90% found just once. Sample: naive CD8+ T cells sorted from blood. These TCRs come from a man aged 25-40 years in good health.

In this sample, this clone turned up once. V usage is TRBV4-2 and J usage is TRBJ2-1, with D unresolved. The CDR3 consists of 15 residues. Trimming removed 1 base from V and 3 bases from J, with 10 bases in between. Per the germline V gene, CDR1 is LGHNA and CDR2 is YNFKEQ. The CDR3 reads CASSQVMRSYNEQFF. The CDR3 DNA reads TGTGCCAGCAGCCAAGTGATGCGGAGCTACAATGAGCAGTTCTTC.

The chain links TRBV19 to TRBJ2-3; D call uncertain. V lost 9 bases and J 0 bases, leaving 22 bases between the germline ends. Germline values: CDR1 LNHDA, CDR2 SQIVND (reference sequence). The CDR3 contains 17 residues. The CDR3 region is CASDIRAQLSSTDTQYF. In DNA, the CDR3 is TGTGCCAGCGACATAAGGGCCCAACTCAGTAGCACAGATACGCAGTATTTT.

The chain is built from TRBV7-9 and TRBJ1-2; TRBD1 agrees at 9 bases. The V gene's germline CDR1 is SEHNR and CDR2 FQNEAQ (reference sequence). V lost 1 base and J lost 8; bases outside the gene matches: 2. This CDR3 spans 13 amino acids. The chain's CDR3 is CASSLDRGRGYTF. The CDR3 DNA reads TGTGCCAGCAGCTTAGACAGGGGGCGAGGCTACACCTTC.

This clone occurred once. This chain connects TRBV7-3 to TRBJ2-3, with D maybe TRBD1 (6 bases). CDR3 length: 13 amino acids. V lost 2 bases to trimming and J lost 5 bases, with 8 bases between them. Germline CDR1 is SGHTA and CDR2 is FQGTGA. The CDR3 nucleotides read TGTGCCAGCAGCTTACTAGGGGGAGATACGCAGTATTTT. Its translation: CASSLLGGDTQYF.

This chain uses TRBV11-2 with TRBJ2-7; 9 nucleotides match TRBD2. CDR3 length equals 15 residues. The germline V gene has CDR1 SGHAT and CDR2 FQNNGV. V shed 4 bases and J 5 bases; nucleotides not matched to a gene: 9. CDR3 residues: CASSSRREGLHEQYF. CDR3 sequence (DNA): TGTGCCAGCAGCTCCCGGCGGGAGGGCCTCCACGAGCAGTACTTC.